This entry lists 12 T cell receptor beta chains sequenced from one sample in a study of blood T cell repertoires in COVID-19 (dated by TCRdb to about 2020). Library method: the immunoSEQ multiplex PCR assay. Held by TCRdb, this immuneACCESS table contains in-frame sequences only and omits some clones. Under half of the omission traces to an unresolved V gene where checked; the cause of the rest is unknown. The sample records about 250,000 clones, roughly 91% of which are singletons. Roughly 10% of the sample is held by the ten biggest clonotypes. Material: PBMCs or T cells enriched from blood (not recorded which). The receptors derive from a man aged 35 to 55 who had recovered from COVID-19.

The chain couples TRBV5-6 to TRBJ1-2, with D possibly TRBD1 on 6 matching bases. V was trimmed by 0 bases and J by 7 bases, leaving 13 bases between them. This CDR3 has 14 residues. CDR1 SGHDT and CDR2 YYEEEE come from the germline V gene. The CDR3 protein is CASSLGVAGVGYTF. The CDR3 nucleotides read TGTGCCAGCAGCTTGGGTGTGGCAGGGGTTGGCTACACCTTC.

In its sample, this clone was seen a few times. J is TRBJ2-7 and V is TRBV5-4; 9 nucleotides line up with TRBD1. Germline assignment: CDR1 SGHNT and CDR2 YYREEE (reference sequence). The CDR3 loop spans 16 amino acids. Unmatched junction bases numbered 14, after V lost 3 bases and J lost 7 bases. In DNA, the CDR3 is TGTGCCAGCAGCTACTTATCCGGGACAGGGACCCTGGAGCAGTACTTC. It translates to CASSYLSGTGTLEQYF.

The chain combines TRBV11-2 with TRBJ1-6; D is undetermined. V lost 5 bases and J 3 bases, leaving 17 bases between the germline ends. Germline lookup yields CDR1 SGHAT and CDR2 FQNNGV. CDR3 length equals 17 residues. Written as DNA, the CDR3 is TGTGCCAGCAGCCGTAGCCAAGGAGGCCTCTATAATTCACCCCTCCACTTT. Translating it yields CASSRSQGGLYNSPLHF.

The gene calls are TRBV6-6 and TRBJ1-6, with unresolved D. Germline V gene data show CDR1 as MNHNY and CDR2 as SVGAGI (reference sequence). Trimming removed 2 bases at V and 7 bases at J, with 3 bases between. This CDR3 is built from 12 residues. The CDR3 DNA sequence: TGTGCCAGCAGTTACCAAAATTCACCCCTCCACTTT. It translates to CASSYQNSPLHF.

The V gene is TRBV7-8, the J gene TRBJ2-7; possible D gene TRBD1, 5 bases. Trimming shortened V by 3 bases and J by 0 bases, and 9 bases separated the two germline ends. The germline gives CDR1 SGHVS, CDR2 FQNEAQ. CDR3 length: 14 residues. As DNA, the CDR3 is TGTGCCAGCAGCTTCAGGGTCCGCTCCTACGAGCAGTACTTC. Its translation is CASSFRVRSYEQYF.

The chain uses TRBV18 and TRBJ1-4; 9 nucleotides align to TRBD1. Germline trimming cut 6 bases from V and 7 bases from J; bases unmatched to any gene: 3. Germline V gives CDR1 KGHSH, CDR2 LQKENI. The CDR3 extends over 13 amino acids. Here the CDR3 DNA reads TGTGCCAGCTCCGGGACAGGGAGTGAAAAACTGTTTTTT. Its translation is CASSGTGSEKLFF. The variable domain in full, completed from reference TRBV18 and TRBJ1-4, reads NAGVMQNPRHLVRRRGQEARLRCSPMKGHSHVYWYRQLPEEGLKFMVYLQKENIIDESGMPKERFSAEFPKEGPSILRIQQVVRGDSAAYFCASSGTGSEKLFFGSGTQLSVL.

The chain has TRBV10-2 and TRBJ2-1, with TRBD2 identical over 11 bases. The CDR3 sequence is 16 residues long. With V trimmed by 3 bases and J by 6 bases, 7 bases remained unmatched. Germline CDR1 WSHSY, CDR2 SAAADI. This CDR3 is CASSDVLTSGSNEQFF. In DNA form, the CDR3 reads TGCGCCAGCAGTGATGTCCTAACTAGCGGGAGCAATGAGCAGTTCTTC.

The rearrangement links TRBV11-3 to TRBJ1-2; 8 bases are a match to TRBD1. After removal of 3 bases from V and 0 bases from J, the junction contained 9 bases not matched to a gene. Germline V gives CDR1 SGHNT, CDR2 YENEEA. The CDR3 runs 17 residues. The DNA for the CDR3 is TGTGCCAGCAGCTTCGGACAGGGAAACGGAGCTAACTATGGCTACACCTTC. It is translated as CASSFGQGNGANYGYTF.

The V gene is TRBV6-1, the J gene TRBJ1-1; tentative D call: TRBD1 (5 bases). Germline V lookup: CDR1 MNHNS, CDR2 SASEGT. This CDR3 is built from 13 residues. V was pared by 2 bases and J by 6 bases, with 10 bases between. The CDR3 reads CASSEQGGAEAFF. The CDR3 nucleotides are TGTGCCAGCAGTGAACAGGGTGGGGCTGAAGCTTTCTTT.

The chain links TRBV4-3 to TRBJ2-7, with 9 nucleotides matching TRBD1. This CDR3 region has 18 residues. V gave up 1 base and J gave up 4 bases; unmatched junction bases: 14. CDR1 and CDR2 (germline): LGHNA, YSLEER. The CDR3 loop is CASSQAPRGLGQGYEQYF. The CDR3 nucleotides read TGCGCCAGCAGCCAAGCCCCGAGGGGTCTGGGACAGGGTTACGAGCAGTACTTC.

The chain links TRBV19 to TRBJ1-2; 9 nucleotides line up with TRBD1. Germline values: CDR1 LNHDA, CDR2 SQIVND (reference sequence). This CDR3 has 16 residues. The ends lost 4 bases at V and 4 bases at J; junction bases unmatched: 10. DNA of the CDR3: TGTGCCAGTAGTAGTCCGGACAGGGGTGGCGGCTATGGCTACACCTTC. It translates to CASSSPDRGGGYGYTF.

This clone was counted once. J is TRBJ2-7 and V is TRBV19; 9 bases fit TRBD2. Germline assignment: CDR1 LNHDA and CDR2 SQIVND (reference sequence). This CDR3 is built from 16 residues. The trim removed 6 bases at V and 0 bases at J, leaving 9 bases unmatched. Here the CDR3 DNA reads TGTGCCAGTAGCCTGATAAGCGGGGGGCCCTCCTACGAGCAGTACTTC. This translates into CASSLISGGPSYEQYF.